The 15 T cell receptor beta chains given below trace back to one sample, sequenced in a study of blood T cell repertoires in COVID-19. Assay: immunoSEQ multiplex PCR; the TCRdb copy retains only in-frame clones and omits some. The data show around 58,000 clones, with over 80% seen just once and approximately 7% held by the top ten. The sample taken for sequencing was peripheral blood. The source of these receptors is a woman aged 60-75 years with active or convalescent COVID-19.

The rearrangement uses TRBV27 and TRBJ1-5; D gene uncertain. Germline V CDR1 and CDR2: MNHEY, SMNVEV (reference sequence). The ends were cut back, 2 bases at V and 2 bases at J, with 10 bases in the middle. This CDR3 contains 15 residues. CDR3: CASSLLPQGNQPQHF. The CDR3 coding sequence is TGTGCCAGCAGTTTACTACCGCAAGGCAATCAGCCCCAGCATTTT.

This clone was seen more than once but under ten times. The chain links TRBV29-1 to TRBJ2-1; the D gene is possibly TRBD2 (5 bases). The CDR3 is made up of 14 amino acids. Germline CDR1 SQVTM, CDR2 ANQGSEA. Trimming left V 6 bases short and J 3 bases short, with 15 bases between. CDR3 sequence reads: CSVGVWTGYNEQFF. DNA for the CDR3: TGCAGCGTAGGAGTCTGGACTGGCTACAATGAGCAGTTCTTC.

The rearrangement links TRBV28 to TRBJ1-2, with 8 bases aligning to TRBD1. Germline CDR1 reads MDHEN; CDR2 reads SYDVKM. The junction had 6 bases not matched to a gene; V was cut back by 4 bases and J by 8 bases. This CDR3 spans 13 amino acids. The CDR3, as DNA: TGTGCCAGCAGTTCCACAGGGGGGCGAGGCTACACCTTC. Translation gives CASSSTGGRGYTF.

J is TRBJ2-3 and V is TRBV27, with TRBD1 as a possible D gene (5 bases). CDR1 and CDR2 (germline): MNHEY, SMNVEV (reference sequence). This CDR3 has 13 residues. V lost 9 bases, J lost 1 base, and 11 bases lay in between. The CDR3 spells CASPEGGTDTQYF. The CDR3 bases are TGTGCCAGTCCCGAAGGGGGCACAGATACGCAGTATTTT.

This chain connects TRBV5-1 to TRBJ1-1, with D uncertain. The germline V and J ends were trimmed by 0 bases and 2 bases, with 8 bases remaining between them. Germline V gene data show CDR1 as SGHRS and CDR2 as YFSETQ. CDR3 length equals 14 residues. CDR3 sequence reads: CASSLGASNTEAFF. CDR3 DNA: TGCGCCAGCAGCTTGGGGGCATCCAACACTGAAGCTTTCTTT.

This clone was detected only a few times. This rearrangement joins TRBV15 to TRBJ1-2; no reliable D call. Germline-derived CDR1 and CDR2 are LNHNV and YYDKDF (reference sequence). The V gene lost 3 bases and the J gene lost 8 bases, with 10 bases spanning the gap. This CDR3 has 12 amino acids. The CDR3 DNA reads TGTGCCACCAGCAGTGGGAGTTACGGCTACACCTTC. This encodes CATSSGSYGYTF. Variable domain in full (rest from reference TRBV15 and TRBJ1-2): DAMVIQNPRYQVTQFGKPVTLSCSQTLNHNVMYWYQQKSSQAPKLLFHYYDKDFNNEADTPDNFQSRRPNTSFCFLDIRSPGLGDTAMYLCATSSGSYGYTFGSGTRLTVV.

The genes are TRBV11-2 and TRBJ2-7, with D maybe TRBD2 (6 bases). The CDR3 covers 14 residues. Germline V CDR1 and CDR2: SGHAT, FQNNGV. Trimming removed 5 bases from V and 0 bases from J, with 11 bases in between. CDR3 sequence: CASSPRTNSYEQYF. CDR3 DNA sequence: TGTGCCAGCAGCCCCCGGACTAACTCCTACGAGCAGTACTTC.

J is TRBJ2-3 and V is TRBV4-1; weak D call: TRBD1 (5 bases). The CDR3 spans 16 residues. V lost 0 bases to trimming and J lost 1 base, with 11 bases between them. Germline V lookup: CDR1 MGHRA, CDR2 YSYEKL. The CDR3 nucleotides read TGCGCCAGCAGCCAAGAGGGGCTAGGGGGCACAGATACGCAGTATTTT. It translates to CASSQEGLGGTDTQYF.

This clone was counted once. The rearrangement joins TRBV19 to TRBJ2-1, with 7 bases matching TRBD2. Per the germline V gene, CDR1 is LNHDA and CDR2 is SQIVND (reference sequence). The V gene end was trimmed by 3 bases and the J gene end by 0 bases; junction bases not matched to a gene: 8. CDR3 length: 17 amino acids. CDR3 sequence: CASSIPASGPSYNEQFF. The CDR3 DNA follows: TGTGCCAGTAGTATTCCGGCTAGCGGACCCTCCTACAATGAGCAGTTCTTC.

This rearrangement joins TRBV7-7 to TRBJ1-1; possible D gene TRBD1, 6 bases. This CDR3 has 13 amino acids. V was shortened by 5 bases and J by 1 base, with 8 bases between the two germline ends. Germline V gene data show CDR1 as SSHAT and CDR2 as FNYEAQ (reference sequence). The CDR3 spells CASSRQENTEAFF. In DNA, the CDR3 is TGTGCCAGCAGCAGACAGGAGAACACTGAAGCTTTCTTT.

The chain combines TRBV7-7 with TRBJ1-2; D is unclear. Germline V gene lookup returns CDR1 SSHAT and CDR2 FNYEAQ (reference sequence). The V end was cut by 11 bases, the J end by 4 bases, with 23 bases between. The CDR3 runs 15 residues. CDR3 DNA sequence: TGTGCCGGCACCCCCGACACCACCATACGCTATGGCTACACCTTC. It specifies CAGTPDTTIRYGYTF.

This chain connects TRBV3-1 (or the pseudogene TRBV3-2) to TRBJ2-7, with D perhaps matching TRBD2 (7 bases). Looked up from germline, CDR1 is LGHDT and CDR2 is YNNKEL (reference sequence). The CDR3 is made up of 17 amino acids. The V gene lost 4 bases and the J gene lost 3 bases, with 22 bases spanning the gap. CDR3 coding DNA: TGTGCCAGCAGCCCCCGGGGGCGGGAGAGTGTCGTCTACGAGCAGTACTTC. Translating gives CASSPRGRESVVYEQYF.

The chain links TRBV19 to TRBJ2-1, with TRBD2 matching 10 bases. Per the germline V gene, CDR1 is LNHDA and CDR2 is SQIVND (reference sequence). This CDR3 is built from 16 residues. V shed 3 bases, J shed 5 bases, and the junction held 7 bases outside the gene matches. The CDR3 nucleotides read TGTGCCAGTAGTATTTCAGCGGGAGGGATCCACAATGAGCAGTTCTTC. This gives the protein CASSISAGGIHNEQFF.

The V gene is TRBV3-1 (or the pseudogene TRBV3-2), the J gene TRBJ1-2; no definite D call. Germline CDR1 is LGHDT and CDR2 is YNNKEL (reference sequence). Trimming shortened V by 1 base and J by 5 bases, and 11 bases separated the two germline ends. This CDR3 contains 14 residues. The CDR3 here is CASSQASANYGYTF. As DNA, the CDR3 is TGTGCCAGCAGCCAAGCCTCAGCGAATTATGGCTACACCTTC.

V gene TRBV28 combines with J gene TRBJ1-2; 7 bases line up with TRBD1. The J segment lost 5 bases and the V segment lost 7 bases, leaving 4 bases of the junction unmatched. This CDR3 is 12 amino acids long. Germline-derived CDR1 and CDR2 are MDHEN and SYDVKM. The CDR3 nucleotides read TGTGCCAGCATGGGACAGACGTATGGCTACACCTTC. It codes for CASMGQTYGYTF.